Listed here are 16 T cell receptor beta chains from one sample, sequenced in a study of blood T cell repertoires in COVID-19. Libraries were prepared by immunoSEQ multiplex PCR; TCRdb keeps only in-frame clonotypes and omits some of them. The sample holds 270,000 or so clones; 80% to 85% are singletons and the top ten take around 3%. The specimen was peripheral blood. These receptors originate from a woman in her fifties or sixties with active or convalescent COVID-19.

This chain joins TRBV10-3 and TRBJ1-4; D might be TRBD1 (5 bases). Deletions cut 4 bases from V and 8 bases from J, with 14 bases between. In germline, CDR1 is ENHRY, CDR2 SYGVKD. The CDR3 spans 14 residues. The CDR3 DNA follows: TGTGCCATCAGTGGAAGTGGGCAGGGCGAAAAACTGTTTTTT. Translating it yields CAISGSGQGEKLFF.

The chain has TRBV7-6 and TRBJ2-3, with D perhaps matching TRBD2 (5 bases). Trimming stripped 5 bases from V and 1 base from J, with 16 bases between. CDR1 and CDR2 from the germline V gene are SGHVS and FNYEAQ. The CDR3 runs to 16 residues. The CDR3 DNA follows: TGTGCCAGCAGCCCTAGGCGGGTATTCGGCACAGATACGCAGTATTTT. It translates to CASSPRRVFGTDTQYF.

The chain employs TRBV12-1 and TRBJ2-3; the table gives TRBD2 as D, unverified against the DNA. TRBV12-1 is recorded as a pseudogene. The CDR3 has 14 residues. CDR3 sequence: CADRGRGASDTQYF. The CDR3 DNA reads TGTGCCGACCGTGGGCGGGGGGCCTCAGATACGCAGTATTTT.

This clone was counted at least ten times. V and J are TRBV7-9 and TRBJ1-1; D remains ambiguous. This CDR3 has 16 residues. V gave up 2 bases and J gave up 7 bases, with 20 bases separating them. Germline V gene sequence: CDR1 SEHNR, CDR2 FQNEAQ (reference sequence). This CDR3 is CASSLREAPGWNEAFF. CDR3 nucleotides: TGTGCCAGCAGCTTAAGGGAGGCCCCGGGTTGGAATGAAGCTTTCTTT.

For this clone: The junction and the germline gene differ at one end; a read error may be behind it. The chain is built from TRBV7-9 and TRBJ2-3; D possibly corresponds to TRBD1 (6 bases). CDR3 length: 13 amino acids. Germline CDR1 SEHNR, CDR2 FQNEAQ (reference sequence). The CDR3 here is CARSRGSTDTQYF. The CDR3 DNA sequence: TGTGCCCGCAGTAGGGGGAGCACAGATACGCAGTATTTT.

The chain links TRBV5-4 to TRBJ2-2, with 11 bases that match TRBD1. The CDR3 consists of 16 residues. Trimming took 4 bases from V and 2 from J; bases not matched to a gene: 4. Per germline, CDR1 SGHNT and CDR2 YYREEE (reference sequence). The CDR3 nucleotides are TGTGCCAGCAGCCCCGGACAGGGGGCCAACACCGGGGAGCTGTTTTTT. Protein sequence: CASSPGQGANTGELFF.

This clone was seen just once. The chain combines TRBV7-2 with TRBJ2-5, with a possible D match to TRBD2 (7 bases). Trimming removed 0 bases from V and 4 bases from J, with 18 bases in between. CDR1 and CDR2 from the germline V gene are SGHTA and FQGNSA. The length of the CDR3 is 17 residues. The CDR3 loop reads CASSLALGGGQAETQYF. CDR3 DNA: TGTGCCAGCAGCTTAGCGCTTGGGGGGGGGCAAGCAGAGACCCAGTACTTC.

This sequence joins TRBV24-1 and TRBJ2-2, with a weak D call TRBD1 (5 bases). This CDR3 spans 20 amino acids. Germline V gene lookup returns CDR1 KGHDR and CDR2 SFDVKD. Trimming left V 2 bases short and J 1 base short, with 22 bases between. CDR3 nucleotides: TGTGCCACCAGTGATTATCATCTGCTGACAGCGCCCCGGAACACCGGGGAGCTGTTTTTT. This gives the protein CATSDYHLLTAPRNTGELFF.

This chain joins TRBV4-3 and TRBJ2-2; D is uncertain. The CDR3 is 15 residues long. V lost 0 bases and J 4 bases, leaving 9 bases between the germline ends. CDR1 and CDR2 (germline): LGHNA, YSLEER. The CDR3 region has the DNA TGCGCCAGCAGCCAAGATTACTTATTCACCGGGGAGCTGTTTTTT. This sequence encodes CASSQDYLFTGELFF.

The chain has TRBV27 and TRBJ2-1; D is possibly TRBD1 (5 bases). Germline V gene sequence: CDR1 MNHEY, CDR2 SMNVEV (reference sequence). This CDR3 comprises 14 residues. V was pared by 5 bases and J by 7 bases, with 15 bases between. CDR3 DNA sequence: TGTGCCAGCAGTCCTAGACAGCAGTTGAATGAGCAGTTCTTC. Its protein is CASSPRQQLNEQFF.

This sequence joins TRBV1 and TRBJ1-3. TRBV1 is classified as a pseudogene. CDR3 length equals 17 residues. CDR3 residues: CTSSQDRRGREVDTIYF. The CDR3 nucleotides are TGCACCAGCAGCCAAGATCGACGGGGCAGGGAGGTAGACACCATATATTTT.

The chain couples TRBV5-1 to TRBJ2-1, with TRBD1 identical over 8 bases. CDR1 SGHRS and CDR2 YFSETQ come from the germline V gene. The CDR3 has 14 amino acids. After removal of 4 bases from V and 8 bases from J, the junction contained 8 bases not matched to a gene. The CDR3 sequence: CASSGQGAMDEQFF. In nucleotides, the CDR3 is TGCGCCAGCAGCGGTCAGGGGGCGATGGATGAGCAGTTCTTC.

This rearrangement joins TRBV15 to TRBJ1-5; D is undetermined. Deletions cut 7 bases from V and 4 bases from J, with 11 bases between. CDR1 and CDR2 (germline): LNHNV, YYDKDF (reference sequence). The CDR3 contains 13 residues. In DNA form, the CDR3 reads TGTGCCACCAAGCTTGCGGGGAATCAGCCCCAGCATTTT. This translates into CATKLAGNQPQHF.

This clone was seen a few times. The chain carries TRBV11-3 and TRBJ2-1; 9 bases agree with TRBD2. The ends lost 1 base at V and 6 bases at J; junction bases unmatched: 4. Germline V gene data show CDR1 as SGHNT and CDR2 as YENEEA. This CDR3 contains 15 residues. The CDR3 region has the DNA TGTGCCAGCAGCTTAGGTGCGGGGGGGTTCAATGAGCAGTTCTTC. It is translated as CASSLGAGGFNEQFF.

The chain has TRBV6-1 and TRBJ1-5, with unresolved D. CDR1 is MNHNS and CDR2 is SASEGT in the germline V gene. The V end lost 0 bases, the J end lost 2 bases, and 20 bases lay between the germline ends. The CDR3 is 19 residues long. CDR3 nucleotides: TGTGCCAGCAGTGAAGCTGCGGGGTTGCAGGTAGGAGGCAATCAGCCCCAGCATTTT. It is translated as CASSEAAGLQVGGNQPQHF.

The V and J genes are TRBV18 and TRBJ2-5, with a tentative D call TRBD1 (6 bases). Germline V lookup: CDR1 KGHSH, CDR2 LQKENI. The CDR3 covers 14 residues. V was pared by 4 bases and J by 3 bases, with 12 bases between. The CDR3 region has the DNA TGTGCCAGCTCACGGGGGCAGTTGGAAGAGACCCAGTACTTC. Protein: CASSRGQLEETQYF.